These 25 T cell receptor beta chains share one sample of origin, sequenced in a study of T cell repertoires in cytomegalovirus infection. TCRdb re-analysed the reads in MiXCR, keeping a single row per CDR3 protein. The sample contains under 250,000 distinct CDR3 sequences, about 12% of which appear only once. The sample was PBMCs. These receptors were collected from a human donor in good health (CMV status not recorded). Some clones in this sample may be carry-over from other donors' samples.

This clonotype was observed a few times. CDR3 region: CASSYSGAIEKLFF. CDR3 nucleotides: TGTGCCAGCAGTTACTCCGGGGCGATTGAAAAACTGTTTTTT. V usage is TRBV6-6 and J usage is TRBJ1-4; weak D call: TRBD1 (5 bases). Germline assignment: CDR1 MNHNY and CDR2 SVGAGI (reference sequence). The CDR3 sequence is 14 residues long. V lost 0 bases to trimming and J lost 7 bases, with 9 bases between them.

This clonotype was seen many times. The J gene is TRBJ2-1, the V gene TRBV6-5; tentatively, D is TRBD2 (5 bases). V lost 5 bases and J lost 6, with 11 bases in between. The germline CDR1 and CDR2 sequences are MNHEY and SVGAGI. The CDR3 runs 13 residues. The CDR3 protein is CASSPSAGNEQFF. The CDR3 coding sequence is TGTGCCAGCAGTCCCTCCGCGGGCAATGAGCAGTTCTTC.

This clonotype has ten or more counts. The chain joins TRBV19 to TRBJ2-1; TRBD2 agrees at 11 bases. The CDR3 covers 15 residues. From germline, CDR1 is LNHDA and CDR2 SQIVND (reference sequence). The J segment lost 9 bases and the V segment lost 4 bases, leaving 8 bases of the junction unmatched. CDR3 in DNA: TGTGCCAGTAGTACCTTAGCGGGAGGGCCGGGTGAGCAGTTCTTC. Translating gives CASSTLAGGPGEQFF.

The CDR3 protein is CASGTRMSYNEQFF. In DNA, the CDR3 is TGTGCCAGCGGGACTAGAATGTCCTACAATGAGCAGTTCTTC. This chain connects TRBV19 to TRBJ2-1, with TRBD2 identical over 8 bases. The V and J ends lost 9 bases and 1 base, in that order; junction bases with no gene match: 5. This CDR3 region has 14 residues. Germline assignment: CDR1 LNHDA and CDR2 SQIVND (reference sequence).

This clonotype was picked up many times. The chain employs TRBV7-2 and TRBJ2-1, with a possible D match to TRBD2 (6 bases). V was clipped by 5 bases and J by 8 bases, with 16 bases between them. CDR1 and CDR2 from the germline V gene are SGHTA and FQGNSA. The CDR3 totals 14 residues. The CDR3 nucleotides read TGTGCCAGCAGCCCCCTGGGGCCGGGGGATGAGCAGTTCTTC. Translated, it gives CASSPLGPGDEQFF.

This sequence joins TRBV20-1 and TRBJ1-5; 8 bases agree with TRBD1. V trimming: 4 bases; J trimming: 2 bases; junction bases outside the gene matches: 16. Germline V gene data show CDR1 as DFQATT and CDR2 as SNEGSKA (reference sequence). This CDR3 region has 18 residues. In nucleotides, the CDR3 is TGCAGTGCTACAGCCTCCGGGACAGGATCCTATGGCAATCAGCCCCAGCATTTT. Encoded protein: CSATASGTGSYGNQPQHF.

This clonotype was detected a few times. The V gene is TRBV14, the J gene TRBJ2-7, with 11 bases identical to TRBD1. Germline assignment: CDR1 SGHDN and CDR2 FVKESK. V shed 1 base, J shed 2 bases, and the junction held 7 bases outside the gene matches. The CDR3 consists of 17 residues. This CDR3 reads CASSQGFGQGATYEQYF. CDR3 nucleotide sequence: TGTGCCAGCAGCCAAGGCTTCGGACAGGGGGCAACCTACGAGCAGTACTTC.

This clonotype was observed a few times. J is TRBJ1-5 and V is TRBV19; unclear D gene. Germline-derived CDR1 and CDR2 are LNHDA and SQIVND (reference sequence). CDR3 length: 13 residues. Trimming removed 5 bases at V and 3 bases at J, with 8 bases between. The CDR3 bases are TGTGCCAGTAGTGTTTCCCTCAATCAGCCCCAGCATTTT. Translation: CASSVSLNQPQHF.

This clonotype was observed at least ten times. The chain carries TRBV7-2 and TRBJ2-5; D uncertain. The CDR3 is 13 residues long. Trimming cost V 0 bases and J 4 bases, with 6 bases left between them. CDR1 is SGHTA and CDR2 is FQGNSA in the germline V gene. The CDR3 nucleotides read TGTGCCAGCAGCTTAGCGTTGGGAGAGACCCAGTACTTC. Encoded protein: CASSLALGETQYF.

In its sample, this clonotype was seen a few times. The chain links TRBV12-3 or TRBV12-4 to TRBJ2-3; D assignment may be TRBD1 or TRBD2 (6 bases each). This CDR3 has 15 residues. V was trimmed by 3 bases and J by 0 bases, leaving 10 bases between them. DNA of the CDR3: TGTGCCAGCAGTTTTAGGGGGGCTAGCACAGATACGCAGTATTTT. This sequence encodes CASSFRGASTDTQYF.

A few counts support this clonotype. The chain couples TRBV6-6 to TRBJ2-5; 10 positions agree with TRBD2. This CDR3 comprises 15 residues. V trimming: 4 bases; J trimming: 5 bases; junction bases outside the gene matches: 7. Germline V gene data show CDR1 as MNHNY and CDR2 as SVGAGI (reference sequence). The CDR3 DNA sequence: TGTGCCAGCAGTTTAGCGGGGGGCCATCCTGAGACCCAGTACTTC. Its translation: CASSLAGGHPETQYF.

This chain links TRBV12-3 or TRBV12-4 with TRBJ1-3, with TRBD1 matching 7 bases. CDR3 length: 16 residues. V shed 5 bases and J 4 bases; nucleotides not matched to a gene: 11. CDR3 DNA sequence: TGTGCCAGCAGTCCGGGACAGCCGGCTTACGGAAACACCATATATTTT. Protein product: CASSPGQPAYGNTIYF.

This chain connects TRBV20-1 to TRBJ2-3, with a tentative D call TRBD2 (6 bases). V was trimmed by 0 bases and J by 2 bases, leaving 12 bases between them. The CDR3 extends over 15 amino acids. Germline lookup yields CDR1 DFQATT and CDR2 SNEGSKA (reference sequence). This chain's CDR3 is CSARDRAGNTDTQYF. The CDR3 coding sequence is TGCAGTGCTAGAGATCGGGCGGGGAACACAGATACGCAGTATTTT.

The chain links TRBV7-3 to TRBJ2-3; tentatively, D is TRBD1 (6 bases). Germline V lookup: CDR1 SGHTA, CDR2 FQGTGA. The CDR3 is made up of 15 amino acids. V dropped 5 bases and J dropped 3 bases, with 15 bases sitting between them. The CDR3 bases are TGTGCCAGCAGCAAACGGGCAGGGGAGACAGATACGCAGTATTTT. This encodes CASSKRAGETDTQYF.

This clonotype came up a few times. The CDR3 coding sequence is TGTGCCAGCAGCCAAACAGCGAAGGGGACTCATACCACCGGGGAGCTGTTTTTT. Its protein product is CASSQTAKGTHTTGELFF. This chain connects TRBV4-2 to TRBJ2-2; maybe TRBD2 (6 bases). V was cut by 2 bases and J by 4 bases, with 20 bases left in between. Germline CDR1 reads LGHNA; CDR2 reads YNFKEQ. There are 18 residues in the CDR3.

This clonotype has a count of ten or more. The genes are TRBV7-8 and TRBJ1-2; 8 nucleotides match TRBD1. The CDR3 consists of 13 residues. Trimming cost V 4 bases and J 8 bases; bases outside gene matches: 6. Germline CDR1 SGHVS, CDR2 FQNEAQ. The CDR3 DNA follows: TGTGCCAGCAGCTATGGACAGGGCTTCGGCTACACCTTC. Translated: CASSYGQGFGYTF.

Ten or more counts support this clonotype. The chain employs TRBV12-5 and TRBJ1-3, with TRBD1 as a possible D gene (5 bases). Germline CDR1 LGHNT, CDR2 FRNRAP. The CDR3 is made up of 15 amino acids. Trimming cost V 2 bases and J 4 bases, with 12 bases left between them. CDR3 nucleotide sequence: TGTGCTAGTGGTTTGCAGCAGGGAAGAGGAAACACCATATATTTT. Residues: CASGLQQGRGNTIYF.

This clonotype was picked up many times. V usage is TRBV2 and J usage is TRBJ2-5; D is uncertain. The germline gives CDR1 SNHLY, CDR2 FYNNEI. Trimming took off 4 bases at V and 2 bases at J, with 11 bases between the two ends. The CDR3 totals 14 residues. The CDR3 loop reads CASSVGQAQETQYF. In nucleotides, the CDR3 is TGTGCCAGCAGTGTCGGGCAAGCACAAGAGACCCAGTACTTC.

This chain connects TRBV12-3 or TRBV12-4 to TRBJ1-5; no clear D. The length of the CDR3 is 14 residues. With 5 bases removed from V and 4 bases from J, the gap between germline ends came to 12 bases. CDR3 amino acids: CASSPNGPNQPQHF. DNA of the CDR3: TGTGCCAGCAGTCCAAACGGCCCAAATCAGCCCCAGCATTTT.

This clonotype was found many times. CDR3 amino acids: CASSEGAGTAPYEQYF. CDR3 DNA sequence: TGTGCCAGCAGTGAAGGCGCCGGGACCGCGCCCTACGAGCAGTACTTC. The chain is built from TRBV6-1 and TRBJ2-7; the D gene could be TRBD1 or TRBD2 (5 bases each). The length of the CDR3 is 16 residues. V was shortened by 1 base and J by 2 bases, with 15 bases between the two germline ends. Germline lookup yields CDR1 MNHNS and CDR2 SASEGT.

The V gene is TRBV9, the J gene TRBJ2-2; D may be TRBD2 (6 bases). The germline V and J ends were trimmed by 6 bases and 3 bases, with 12 bases remaining between them. This CDR3 spans 14 amino acids. Germline V lookup: CDR1 SGDLS, CDR2 YYNGEE. CDR3 in amino acids: CASNPGGDTGELFF. The CDR3 nucleotides are TGTGCCAGCAACCCAGGAGGGGACACCGGGGAGCTGTTTTTT. The complete variable domain, with remaining parts taken from reference TRBV9 and TRBJ2-2, reads DSGVTQTPKHLITATGQRVTLRCSPRSGDLSVYWYQQSLDQGLQFLIQYYNGEERAKGNILERFSAQQFPDLHSELNLSSLELGDSALYFCASNPGGDTGELFFGEGSRLTVL.

There are a few counts of this clonotype. The chain carries TRBV7-2 and TRBJ2-1; 9 nucleotides align to TRBD2. The CDR3 is 14 amino acids. V was pared by 5 bases and J by 9 bases, with 8 bases of the junction left unmatched. The germline V gene has CDR1 SGHTA and CDR2 FQGNSA. The CDR3, as DNA: TGTGCCAGCAGCCCCTCGGCGGGGGGGCGTGAGCAGTTCTTC. Protein product: CASSPSAGGREQFF.

This clonotype was picked up many times. The rearrangement joins TRBV7-2 to TRBJ1-5; D unresolved. Trimming left V 0 bases short and J 0 bases short, with 3 bases between. CDR3 size: 14 residues. Germline V gives CDR1 SGHTA, CDR2 FQGNSA. In nucleotides, the CDR3 is TGTGCCAGCAGCTTAGCCTCTAGCAATCAGCCCCAGCATTTT. Translating it yields CASSLASSNQPQHF.

At least ten counts were recorded for this clonotype. The genes are TRBV7-2 and TRBJ2-2; 9 nucleotides align to TRBD2. J gave up 4 bases and V 4 bases, and 13 bases lay outside the gene matches. CDR1 is SGHTA and CDR2 is FQGNSA in the germline V gene. The CDR3 loop spans 18 amino acids. The CDR3 nucleotides read TGTGCCAGCAGCTCCTGGCTAGCGGGAAGCTCGGGCACCGGGGAGCTGTTTTTT. This encodes CASSSWLAGSSGTGELFF.

This clonotype was seen ten or more times. The V call is TRBV10-3, the J call TRBJ2-1; the match to TRBD2 covers 9 bases. The CDR3 has 15 residues. Germline-derived CDR1 and CDR2 are ENHRY and SYGVKD. J gave up 3 bases and V 6 bases, and 6 bases lay outside the gene matches. CDR3 amino acids: CAIRASGNYYNEQFF. The CDR3, as DNA: TGTGCCATCAGGGCTAGCGGGAATTACTACAATGAGCAGTTCTTC.